The 27 T cell receptor beta chains below all came from one sample that was sequenced in a study of blood T cells in healthy people across ages. Primers used in a second PCR of about 6 to 11 cycles were a sample-barcoded 5' primer and a J-beta primer mix. Using its own MiXCR run on the 5' RACE reads, TCRdb lists one record per CDR3 protein. Of around 900,000 distinct CDR3 sequences in the sample, more than 25% were seen once. The specimen sequenced was blood. The receptors were sampled from a woman older than 75 in good health.

V is TRBV2 and J is TRBJ1-1; the D is unclear. CDR1 and CDR2 from the germline V gene are SNHLY and FYNNEI. V lost 6 bases and J lost 1, with 12 bases in between. The CDR3 is made up of 14 amino acids. CDR3 DNA sequence: TGTGCCAGCAGACCCTCTGCAGCGAACACTGAAGCTTTCTTT. Amino acid sequence: CASRPSAANTEAFF.

V and J are TRBV20-1 and TRBJ2-1, with 9 nucleotides matching TRBD2. The CDR3 extends over 12 amino acids. The germline V gene encodes CDR1 DFQATT and CDR2 SNEGSKA (reference sequence). V gave up 3 bases and J gave up 11 bases; unmatched junction bases: 5. The CDR3 DNA reads as TGCAGTGCTAGTAGGACTAGCGCGCAGCAGTTCTTC. Protein: CSASRTSAQQFF.

This clonotype was seen a handful of times. The chain is built from TRBV10-3 and TRBJ2-7, with TRBD1 identical over 10 bases. Germline trimming cut 0 bases from V and 1 base from J; bases unmatched to any gene: 3. The germline CDR1 and CDR2 sequences are ENHRY and SYGVKD. The CDR3 runs to 16 residues. The CDR3 spells CAISESEGQGSYEQYF. The CDR3 nucleotides read TGTGCCATCAGTGAGTCGGAGGGACAGGGGTCCTACGAGCAGTACTTC.

This clonotype was counted many times. This may come from a read error, since a much larger clone is one base off. The rearrangement links TRBV5-1 to TRBJ2-1; TRBD2 aligns across 8 bases. The V segment lost 4 bases and the J segment 2 bases; nucleotides outside the gene matches: 2. This CDR3 has 14 residues. CDR1 is SGHRS, CDR2 YFSETQ, per germline. CDR3 coding DNA: TGCGCCAGCAGCCAGGGACTAGCCTACAATGAGCAGTTCTTC. It is translated as CASSQGLAYNEQFF.

This clonotype appeared many times. The genes are TRBV7-2 and TRBJ1-2; 8 nucleotides agree with TRBD1. The CDR3 has 17 residues. With V trimmed by 4 bases and J by 1 base, 11 bases remained unmatched. The germline V gene has CDR1 SGHTA and CDR2 FQGNSA. CDR3 nucleotides: TGTGCCAGCAGCTCCCCCCACAGGGGGGGAGATAACTATGGCTACACCTTC. Amino acids: CASSSPHRGGDNYGYTF. Together with reference TRBV7-2 and TRBJ1-2, the CDR3 gives the full variable domain: GAGVSQSPSNKVTEKGKDVELRCDPISGHTALYWYRQSLGQGLEFLIYFQGNSAPDKSGLPSDRFSAERTGGSVSTLTIQRTQQEDSAVYLCASSSPHRGGDNYGYTFGSGTRLTVV.

Regarding this clonotype: A clone one base away is much larger, so this may be a read error. The V gene is TRBV7-9, the J gene TRBJ1-2; 9 nucleotides line up with TRBD1. CDR3 length equals 16 residues. With 5 bases clipped from V and 6 bases from J, the junction kept 13 bases outside the gene matches. Germline loops: CDR1 SEHNR, CDR2 FQNEAQ (reference sequence). CDR3 residues: CASSARDRASNDGYTF. The DNA for the CDR3 is TGTGCCAGCAGCGCCAGGGACAGGGCTTCAAACGATGGCTACACCTTC.

The chain is built from TRBV28 and TRBJ2-4; D is ambiguous. From germline, CDR1 is MDHEN and CDR2 SYDVKM. This CDR3 has 19 residues. V was pared by 4 bases and J by 2 bases, with 24 bases between. CDR3: CASSSPVFVGYRSKNIQYF. CDR3 nucleotides: TGTGCCAGCAGTTCACCGGTATTTGTAGGATATCGCTCCAAAAACATTCAGTACTTC.

This clonotype was counted at least ten times. The genes are TRBV6-2 or TRBV6-3 and TRBJ2-1, with D maybe TRBD2 (6 bases). The V end was cut by 2 bases, the J end by 6 bases, with 14 bases between. CDR3 length equals 15 residues. Germline CDR1 reads MNHEY; CDR2 reads SVGEGT. Here the CDR3 DNA reads TGTGCCAGCAGTTACGGGGGAGGAGGTTTCAATGAGCAGTTCTTC. Amino acid sequence: CASSYGGGGFNEQFF.

Concerning this clonotype itself: A read error may produce the germline difference seen at one junction end. The V and J genes are TRBV5-1 and TRBJ2-1, with D unclear. CDR1 and CDR2 (germline): SGHRS, YFSETQ. The CDR3 extends over 14 amino acids. The CDR3 loop is CASSSEGSHNEQFF. The CDR3 bases are TGCGCCAGCAGCTCCGAAGGCTCCCACAATGAGCAGTTCTTC. The full variable domain, completed using reference TRBV5-1 and TRBJ2-1, is KAGVTQTPRYLIKTRGQQVTLSCSPISGHRSVSWYQQTPGQGLQFLFEYFSETQRNKGNFPGRFSGRQFSNSRSEMNVSTLELGDSALYLCASSSEGSHNEQFFGPGTRLTVL.

Concerning this clonotype: This may arise from a read error, as a much more abundant clone is one base away. The rearrangement links TRBV7-2 to TRBJ2-1, with TRBD2 matching 7 bases. The length of the CDR3 is 19 residues. Germline V gene data show CDR1 as SGHTA and CDR2 as FQGNSA. The CDR3 protein is CASRSGGGGSLTSYNERFF. In DNA, the CDR3 is TGTGCCAGCAGGTCGGGAGGTGGTGGGAGCTTGACATCCTACAATGAGCGGTTCTTC.

This clonotype was observed many times. V and J are TRBV7-2 and TRBJ2-6; D gene unclear. V lost 1 base and J 6 bases, leaving 7 bases between the germline ends. CDR3 size: 14 residues. Germline values: CDR1 SGHTA, CDR2 FQGNSA. The CDR3 sequence: CASSLEKTANVLTF. The CDR3 nucleotides read TGTGCCAGCAGCTTAGAAAAGACGGCCAACGTCCTGACTTTC.

This clonotype was recorded at least ten times. The rearrangement links TRBV12-3 or TRBV12-4 to TRBJ2-2; D is uncertain. The length of the CDR3 is 14 residues. Trimming took 2 bases from V and 4 from J, leaving 8 bases between them. DNA for the CDR3: TGTGCCAGCAGTTTATTTCCCTCCACCGGGGAGCTGTTTTTT. Its protein is CASSLFPSTGELFF.

This clonotype was found a few times. The chain has TRBV20-1 and TRBJ1-1, with a weak D call TRBD1 (5 bases). The CDR3 is 15 residues long. CDR1 is DFQATT and CDR2 is SNEGSKA in the germline V gene (reference sequence). Trimming pared 2 bases from V and 4 bases from J, leaving 17 bases between. CDR3 nucleotides: TGCAGTGCTAGATACCTCCTCGGGGCAGGCACTGAAGCTTTCTTT. Its protein product is CSARYLLGAGTEAFF.

This clonotype showed up just a few times. The chain uses TRBV11-2 and TRBJ2-5; 10 bases agree with TRBD2. Germline CDR1 reads SGHAT; CDR2 reads FQNNGV. This CDR3 spans 17 amino acids. Trimming took 1 base from V and 2 from J; bases not matched to a gene: 7. CDR3 nucleotide sequence: TGTGCCAGCAGCTTAGGGCTAGCGGGGGTACTACAAGAGACCCAGTACTTC. Residues: CASSLGLAGVLQETQYF.

This clonotype was detected a few times. V is TRBV11-2 and J is TRBJ2-5; TRBD1 matches at 11 bases. V was pared by 8 bases and J by 11 bases, with 13 bases of the junction left unmatched. Germline V gene lookup returns CDR1 SGHAT and CDR2 FQNNGV. The CDR3 sequence is 14 residues long. The CDR3 nucleotides read TGTGCCAGCGAGGCGGACAGGGGGCTCAATGAGCAGTACTTC. This gives the protein CASEADRGLNEQYF.

This clonotype was found a few times. The J gene is TRBJ2-5, the V gene TRBV3-1, with 11 bases identical to TRBD2. Per the germline V gene, CDR1 is LGHDT and CDR2 is YNNKEL (reference sequence). The CDR3 contains 15 residues. With V trimmed by 7 bases and J by 5 bases, 9 bases remained unmatched. Written as DNA, the CDR3 is TGTGCCAGCACCCTTAGCGGGGGGGCCCTTGAGACCCAGTACTTC. Residues: CASTLSGGALETQYF.

The J gene is TRBJ2-7, the V gene TRBV6-1; tentative D call: TRBD2 (7 bases). The CDR3 totals 13 residues. V lost 4 bases and J 7 bases, leaving 14 bases between the germline ends. Germline V gene lookup returns CDR1 MNHNS and CDR2 SASEGT. DNA for the CDR3: TGTGCCAGCAGTGTGGGGGGGGCTGATGAGCAGTACTTC. Translating gives CASSVGGADEQYF.

This clonotype was picked up one time. At one end, the junction sequence differs from germline, possibly due to a read error. V is TRBV20-1 and J is TRBJ1-5; D may be TRBD1 (6 bases). Germline assignment: CDR1 DFQATT and CDR2 SNEGSKA (reference sequence). This CDR3 is 17 amino acids long. The CDR3 sequence is CNARGAGVGSSNQPQHF. CDR3 bases: TGCAATGCTAGAGGAGCAGGGGTCGGGAGTAGCAATCAGCCCCAGCATTTT.

A remark on this clonotype: This sequence may be a read error, since a much larger clone differs from it by one base. The genes are TRBV5-5 and TRBJ2-1; tentatively, D is TRBD2 (7 bases). The J call is doubtful: the DNA matches TRBJ2-7 better. Germline CDR1 is SGHKS and CDR2 is YYEKEE (reference sequence). The CDR3 sequence is 14 residues long. The CDR3: CASSRRGLDNEQYF. CDR3 nucleotides: TGTGCCAGCAGCCGGCGGGGGCTCGACAATGAGCAGTACTTC.

This clonotype was seen a handful of times. The chain couples TRBV28 to TRBJ2-3, with D possibly being TRBD1 or TRBD2 (5 bases each). V lost 3 bases to trimming and J lost 0 bases, with 16 bases between them. The CDR3 has 17 residues. Germline V gene data show CDR1 as MDHEN and CDR2 as SYDVKM. CDR3: CASSFVGPRISTDTQYF. The CDR3 DNA follows: TGTGCCAGCAGTTTTGTGGGACCGAGGATTAGCACAGATACGCAGTATTTT.

A few counts support this clonotype. The V gene is TRBV6-2 or TRBV6-3, the J gene TRBJ1-1, with TRBD1 matching over 9 bases. The germline gives CDR1 MNHEY, CDR2 SVGEGT. V was pared by 6 bases and J by 1 base, with 12 bases of the junction left unmatched. The CDR3 totals 17 residues. The chain's CDR3 is CASRGSWTGAGNTEAFF. The CDR3 coding sequence is TGTGCCAGCAGAGGCTCCTGGACAGGGGCTGGGAACACTGAAGCTTTCTTT.

Many counts were recorded for this clonotype. The rearrangement uses TRBV4-3 and TRBJ2-5; tentatively, D is TRBD1 or TRBD2 (5 bases each). Trimming took off 6 bases at V and 1 base at J, with 15 bases between the two ends. From germline, CDR1 is LGHNA and CDR2 YSLEER. The CDR3 is 15 residues long. The CDR3 region has the DNA TGCGCCAGCAGTACGGGGCAGGGCCCCCAAGAGACCCAGTACTTC. Its protein is CASSTGQGPQETQYF.

This clonotype was detected a few times. The gene calls are TRBV11-3 and TRBJ2-3, with 14 bases matching TRBD2. Germline CDR1 and CDR2: SGHNT and YENEEA. This CDR3 contains 19 residues. V trimming: 6 bases; J trimming: 1 base; junction bases outside the gene matches: 12. CDR3 residues: CASRGGTSGGPVRTDTQYF. In DNA form, the CDR3 reads TGTGCCAGCAGGGGGGGGACTAGCGGGGGCCCCGTCCGCACAGATACGCAGTATTTT.

The table lists this clonotype with many counts. The rearrangement links TRBV7-2 to TRBJ2-5; possible D gene TRBD2, 6 bases. Germline-derived CDR1 and CDR2 are SGHTA and FQGNSA. The CDR3 covers 13 residues. The V and J ends lost 5 bases and 5 bases respectively, with 12 bases between them. Here the CDR3 reads CASSMWTTETQYF. CDR3 DNA sequence: TGTGCCAGCAGCATGTGGACTACGGAGACCCAGTACTTC.

This chain links TRBV2 with TRBJ2-1; the D is unclear. The CDR3 runs 16 residues. V lost 2 bases, J lost 6 bases, and 17 bases lay in between. CDR1 SNHLY and CDR2 FYNNEI come from the germline V gene. CDR3 region: CASSEWGRVMPNEQFF. CDR3 DNA: TGTGCCAGCAGTGAATGGGGAAGGGTAATGCCCAATGAGCAGTTCTTC.

The V call is TRBV12-3 or TRBV12-4, the J call TRBJ2-2, with 10 nucleotides matching TRBD2. V lost 3 bases and J lost 6; bases outside the gene matches: 1. The length of the CDR3 is 14 residues. The CDR3 loop reads CASSFSGGAGELFF. CDR3 DNA sequence: TGTGCCAGCAGTTTCAGCGGGGGGGCCGGGGAGCTGTTTTTT.

The table lists this clonotype with a few counts. The chain is built from TRBV5-1 and TRBJ2-2; 13 positions agree with TRBD2. The CDR3 loop spans 15 amino acids. The germline V gene encodes CDR1 SGHRS and CDR2 YFSETQ. The trim removed 4 bases at V and 4 bases at J, leaving 1 base unmatched. The CDR3 protein is CASSRTSGSTGELFF. CDR3 nucleotides: TGCGCCAGCAGCCGGACTAGCGGGAGCACCGGGGAGCTGTTTTTT. Drawing the rest from reference TRBV5-1 and TRBJ2-2, the complete variable domain is KAGVTQTPRYLIKTRGQQVTLSCSPISGHRSVSWYQQTPGQGLQFLFEYFSETQRNKGNFPGRFSGRQFSNSRSEMNVSTLELGDSALYLCASSRTSGSTGELFFGEGSRLTVL.